This T cell receptor beta chain was recovered during a study of blood T cell repertoires in COVID-19. Germline CDR1 SGHRS, CDR2 YFSETQ. The CDR3 extends over 16 amino acids. J lost 0 bases, V lost 4 bases, and 7 bases had no gene match. There are a few counts of this clone. Per the original methods: It was from reference gene primer amplification that nucleated cell counts were estimated. Here immunoSEQ multiplex PCR was the method, and the copy in TCRdb shows in-frame clones only, minus some. Clonal size and the V and J genes are those of that table, whereas D and trimming came from the DNA. The table has 220,000 or so clones, 82% seen once; the top ten hold approximately 3.6%. Participants, about 18 to 90 years old, spanned approximately 25 US areas. All recovered Cohort 3 donors got two negative PCRs, got clearance, or saw symptom resolution.

The sequencing sample was made of PBMCs or T cells enriched from blood (not recorded which). The chain uses TRBV5-1 and TRBJ2-3, with 8 bases fitting TRBD2. This sequence originates from a woman aged 55-70 years who had recovered from COVID-19. The CDR3 spells CASSTGASGSTDTQYF. As DNA, the CDR3 is TGCGCCAGCAGCACGGGGGCTAGCGGGAGCACAGATACGCAGTATTTT. Supplemented by reference TRBV5-1 and TRBJ2-3, the full variable domain reads KAGVTQTPRYLIKTRGQQVTLSCSPISGHRSVSWYQQTPGQGLQFLFEYFSETQRNKGNFPGRFSGRQFSNSRSEMNVSTLELGDSALYLCASSTGASGSTDTQYFGPGTRLTVL.